The next 28 T cell receptor beta chains were all read from a single sample in a study of shared clonotypes between healthy human individuals. Clones were read by immunoSEQ multiplex PCR, and TCRdb kept only the in-frame ones, dropping some. The sample lists a few million clones, approximately 94% occurring once. Specimen: naive CD4+ T cells sorted from blood. Stated subset: CD45RA+ positively selected. The receptors were gathered from a man in his late teens or twenties in good health.

On this clone: The same CDR3 also results from other DNA sequences found in this sample. The V gene is TRBV29-1, the J gene TRBJ2-3, with D uncertain. Germline loops: CDR1 SQVTM, CDR2 ANQGSEA. The CDR3 is 8 residues long. V lost 6 bases to trimming and J lost 6 bases, with 1 base between them. Here the CDR3 reads CSVDTQYF. The CDR3 DNA reads as TGCAGCGTGGATACGCAGTATTTT.

The J gene is TRBJ2-1, the V gene TRBV7-2, with 10 bases lining up with TRBD2. Germline CDR1 is SGHTA and CDR2 is FQGNSA. The junction had 9 bases not matched to a gene; V was cut back by 1 base and J by 0 bases. The CDR3 has 19 amino acids. The CDR3, as DNA: TGTGCCAGCAGCTTAGTCGTGCGCCTAGCGGGAGACTCCTACAATGAGCAGTTCTTC. Translation: CASSLVVRLAGDSYNEQFF.

This rearrangement joins TRBV11-1 to TRBJ2-5; possible D gene TRBD2, 6 bases. The germline CDR1 and CDR2 sequences are SGHAT and FQDESV (reference sequence). V lost 1 base, J lost 1 base, and 13 bases lay in between. CDR3 length: 16 residues. CDR3 bases: TGTGCCAGCAGCTTAGATCCTACTAGCAGCCAAGAGACCCAGTACTTC. Its translation is CASSLDPTSSQETQYF.

V is TRBV5-1 and J is TRBJ2-3; D uncertain. Germline loops: CDR1 SGHRS, CDR2 YFSETQ. V gave up 6 bases and J gave up 0 bases, with 20 bases separating them. The CDR3 spans 17 residues. CDR3 bases: TGCGCCAGCACCCCTTCCGGGCGAACGTTTAGCACAGATACGCAGTATTTT. This sequence encodes CASTPSGRTFSTDTQYF.

This chain links TRBV5-1 with TRBJ2-5, with D tentatively TRBD1 (6 bases). CDR1 is SGHRS, CDR2 YFSETQ, per germline. Trimming pared 7 bases from V and 4 bases from J, leaving 14 bases between. The CDR3 consists of 13 residues. This CDR3 is CASARTGSETQYF. Written as DNA, the CDR3 is TGCGCCAGCGCTAGAACAGGGTCAGAGACCCAGTACTTC.

The chain recombines TRBV27 with TRBJ2-5, with 7 bases lining up with TRBD2. Germline trimming cut 3 bases from V and 4 bases from J; bases unmatched to any gene: 2. CDR1 and CDR2 from the germline V gene are MNHEY and SMNVEV (reference sequence). This CDR3 contains 13 residues. DNA for the CDR3: TGTGCCAGCAGTTTTTGGGGGGGAGAGACCCAGTACTTC. This codes for CASSFWGGETQYF.

The genes are TRBV30 and TRBJ2-7; D is uncertain. There are 11 residues in the CDR3. The germline V gene has CDR1 GTSNPN and CDR2 SVGIG (reference sequence). Trimming stripped 4 bases from V and 5 bases from J, with 9 bases between. The chain's CDR3 is CAWMELHEQYF. As DNA, the CDR3 is TGTGCCTGGATGGAGCTACACGAGCAGTACTTC.

The J gene is TRBJ1-2, the V gene TRBV6-6; D is possibly TRBD1 (5 bases). The germline V gene has CDR1 MNHNY and CDR2 SVGAGI (reference sequence). The CDR3 runs 15 residues. Trimming left V 4 bases short and J 0 bases short, with 12 bases between. The DNA for the CDR3 is TGTGCCAGCAGTTCTGGGACGGCCTCTAACTATGGCTACACCTTC. Protein product: CASSSGTASNYGYTF.

The rearrangement joins TRBV28 to TRBJ2-7, with TRBD1 identical over 10 bases. Germline values: CDR1 MDHEN, CDR2 SYDVKM. The J segment lost 4 bases and the V segment lost 3 bases, leaving 3 bases of the junction unmatched. The length of the CDR3 is 14 residues. CDR3 loop: CASSLTGGWYEQYF. The CDR3 region has the DNA TGTGCCAGCAGTTTGACAGGGGGCTGGTACGAGCAGTACTTC. The full variable domain, rest sourced from reference TRBV28 and TRBJ2-7, is DVKVTQSSRYLVKRTGEKVFLECVQDMDHENMFWYRQDPGLGLRLIYFSYDVKMKEKGDIPEGYSVSREKKERFSLILESASTNQTSMYLCASSLTGGWYEQYFGPGTRLTVT.

Worth noting for this clone: Different DNA sequences within this sample yield the same CDR3. The chain recombines TRBV2 with TRBJ1-5; D is unclear. The CDR3 has 14 amino acids. Germline V gives CDR1 SNHLY, CDR2 FYNNEI. The germline V and J ends were trimmed by 1 base and 1 base, with 5 bases remaining between them. CDR3: CASSEVGSNQPQHF. The CDR3 region has the DNA TGTGCCAGCAGTGAAGTTGGGAGCAATCAGCCCCAGCATTTT. Filled out from reference TRBV2 and TRBJ1-5, the complete variable domain reads EPEVTQTPSHQVTQMGQEVILRCVPISNHLYFYWYRQILGQKVEFLVSFYNNEISEKSEIFDDQFSVERPDGSNFTLKIRSTKLEDSAMYFCASSEVGSNQPQHFGDGTRLSIL.

This clone appeared a single time. The gene calls are TRBV6-5 and TRBJ1-5; D is unresolved. This CDR3 has 14 amino acids. Germline V gene data show CDR1 as MNHEY and CDR2 as SVGAGI. Trimming took off 2 bases at V and 4 bases at J, with 9 bases between the two ends. For the CDR3, the DNA is TGTGCCAGCAGTTACGGGCCGAAGAATCAGCCCCAGCATTTT. Translated: CASSYGPKNQPQHF.

This chain connects TRBV7-9 to TRBJ1-3, with D hard to call. This CDR3 spans 14 amino acids. Germline-derived CDR1 and CDR2 are SEHNR and FQNEAQ (reference sequence). V lost 2 bases and J lost 7, with 12 bases in between. CDR3 protein: CASSLRTLGNTIYF. The CDR3 nucleotides read TGTGCCAGCAGCTTAAGGACCCTGGGCAACACCATATATTTT.

Details on this clone: The sample carries other DNA sequences with the same CDR3. The CDR3 spells CASSLGGQGTYGYTF. CDR3 sequence (DNA): TGCGCCAGCAGCTTGGGCGGACAGGGCACCTATGGCTACACCTTC. The chain employs TRBV5-1 and TRBJ1-2, with TRBD1 matching over 8 bases. Germline V CDR1 and CDR2: SGHRS, YFSETQ. The CDR3 spans 15 residues. V lost 0 bases to trimming and J lost 4 bases; unmatched junction nucleotides: 5.

Regarding this clone: Its ends do not fully match the called genes, so a read error is possible. The V and J genes are TRBV7-7 and TRBJ2-2; TRBD2 matches at 8 bases. In germline, CDR1 is SSHAT, CDR2 FNYEAQ (reference sequence). CDR3 length: 14 residues. The CDR3 sequence is CASSHGGETGELFF. The DNA of the CDR3 is TGTGCTAGCAGCCACGGGGGGGAAACCGGGGAGCTGTTTTTT.

The rearrangement uses TRBV6-1 and TRBJ2-7; tentative D call: TRBD1 (5 bases). Trimming removed 2 bases at V and 3 bases at J, with 8 bases between. The CDR3 is 13 residues long. The germline gives CDR1 MNHNS, CDR2 SASEGT. The CDR3 DNA follows: TGTGCCAGCAGTGAACCTCAGGGCTACGAGCAGTACTTC. This encodes CASSEPQGYEQYF.

The chain is built from TRBV30 and TRBJ2-7; 7 nucleotides line up with TRBD2. Germline trimming cut 0 bases from V and 2 bases from J; bases unmatched to any gene: 7. This CDR3 has 15 amino acids. Germline CDR1 is GTSNPN and CDR2 is SVGIG (reference sequence). CDR3 protein: CAWSVEAGLTYEQYF. CDR3 coding DNA: TGTGCCTGGAGTGTAGAAGCGGGGTTGACCTACGAGCAGTACTTC.

V usage is TRBV9 and J usage is TRBJ1-5, with TRBD1 as a possible D gene (5 bases). This CDR3 has 14 residues. From germline, CDR1 is SGDLS and CDR2 YYNGEE. V was cut by 4 bases and J by 4 bases, with 12 bases left in between. CDR3 loop: CASSPGLLNQPQHF. The CDR3 DNA is TGTGCCAGCAGCCCGGGACTCCTTAATCAGCCCCAGCATTTT.

The chain joins TRBV27 to TRBJ1-1, with 8 bases matching TRBD1. The germline CDR1 and CDR2 sequences are MNHEY and SMNVEV (reference sequence). With V trimmed by 2 bases and J by 1 base, 6 bases remained unmatched. CDR3 size: 16 residues. The CDR3 loop reads CASSLATGAGNTEAFF. The DNA for the CDR3 is TGTGCCAGCAGTTTAGCGACAGGGGCCGGGAACACTGAAGCTTTCTTT.

The genes are TRBV6-1 and TRBJ2-5; 11 bases are shared with TRBD2. This CDR3 has 14 amino acids. The germline V gene encodes CDR1 MNHNS and CDR2 SASEGT. The junction had 7 bases not matched to a gene; V was cut back by 4 bases and J by 9 bases. The CDR3 DNA is TGTGCCAGCAGTGGGGGACTAGCGGCCACGTCCCAGTACTTC. Its translation is CASSGGLAATSQYF.

As to this clone: Within the sample, other DNA sequences also encode this same CDR3. V usage is TRBV28 and J usage is TRBJ1-5; TRBD1 might be the D (6 bases). The germline V gene has CDR1 MDHEN and CDR2 SYDVKM. CDR3 length: 13 residues. V lost 4 bases to trimming and J lost 6 bases, with 10 bases between them. CDR3 nucleotides: TGTGCCAGCAGTTCAGCAGGGGTTCAGCCCCAGCATTTT. Protein: CASSSAGVQPQHF.

This clone was picked up one time. This specimen includes other DNA sequences encoding the same CDR3. The V gene is TRBV30, the J gene TRBJ1-3; no reliable D call. The V and J ends lost 5 bases and 1 base respectively, with 6 bases between them. Germline V gene sequence: CDR1 GTSNPN, CDR2 SVGIG (reference sequence). The CDR3 covers 12 residues. In nucleotides, the CDR3 is TGTGCCTGGGGAGGGTCTGGAAACACCATATATTTT. Amino acid sequence: CAWGGSGNTIYF.

The chain employs TRBV15 and TRBJ2-3; 11 bases map to TRBD2. Trimming cost V 3 bases and J 1 base; bases outside gene matches: 15. The CDR3 is 20 amino acids. Germline values: CDR1 LNHNV, CDR2 YYDKDF (reference sequence). CDR3 DNA: TGTGCCACCAGCAGGGGGGGAAGTAGCGGGAGGGTTGGAGGCACAGATACGCAGTATTTT. Translating gives CATSRGGSSGRVGGTDTQYF.

The chain couples TRBV30 to TRBJ2-5; D is undetermined. The CDR3 runs to 12 residues. V was shortened by 3 bases and J by 3 bases, with 8 bases between the two germline ends. Germline loops: CDR1 GTSNPN, CDR2 SVGIG (reference sequence). CDR3 sequence reads: CAWRRSKETQYF. CDR3 sequence (DNA): TGTGCCTGGAGAAGATCAAAAGAGACCCAGTACTTC.

The V call is TRBV5-4, the J call TRBJ2-7; D is possibly TRBD2 (5 bases). The CDR3 is made up of 13 amino acids. Trimming pared 0 bases from V and 5 bases from J, leaving 9 bases between. Germline loops: CDR1 SGHNT, CDR2 YYREEE (reference sequence). The CDR3 coding sequence is TGTGCCAGCAGCTTGGGGGGAGTCGACGAGCAGTACTTC. Encoded protein: CASSLGGVDEQYF.

The rearrangement joins TRBV5-1 to TRBJ2-7; D might be TRBD2 (6 bases). Looked up from germline, CDR1 is SGHRS and CDR2 is YFSETQ. V was cut by 4 bases and J by 4 bases, with 15 bases left in between. This CDR3 is 14 amino acids long. The CDR3 is CASSVQGGNYEQYF. In DNA form, the CDR3 reads TGCGCCAGCAGCGTCCAGGGAGGCAATTACGAGCAGTACTTC.

V gene TRBV6-1 combines with J gene TRBJ2-5; D is unresolved. Per the germline V gene, CDR1 is MNHNS and CDR2 is SASEGT. There are 12 residues in the CDR3. V lost 7 bases, J lost 5 bases, and 11 bases lay in between. The CDR3 here is CASTGLAETQYF. The CDR3, as DNA: TGTGCCAGCACCGGCTTGGCCGAGACCCAGTACTTC.

V and J are TRBV6-6 and TRBJ2-7, with D unresolved. This CDR3 has 15 amino acids. Germline V gives CDR1 MNHNY, CDR2 SVGAGI (reference sequence). V dropped 0 bases and J dropped 3 bases, with 12 bases sitting between them. In DNA, the CDR3 is TGTGCCAGCAGTTACTCGCCCGACAAATTCTACGAGCAGTACTTC. Amino acids: CASSYSPDKFYEQYF.

The gene calls are TRBV28 and TRBJ1-2; D gene uncertain. There are 13 residues in the CDR3. Germline V gene lookup returns CDR1 MDHEN and CDR2 SYDVKM. V lost 3 bases and J 4 bases, leaving 9 bases between the germline ends. CDR3 protein: CASSLLDGYGYTF. The DNA of the CDR3 is TGTGCCAGCAGTTTGCTGGATGGCTATGGCTACACCTTC.